The 13 T cell receptor beta chains in this list originate from one sample, sequenced in a study of blood T cell repertoires in COVID-19. Sequencing used immunoSEQ multiplex PCR; TCRdb keeps in-frame clones, though not all of them. This sample carries hundreds of thousands of clones, approximately 86% of them seen once, and the ten largest clones take about 1.5%. Specimen: PBMCs or T cells enriched from blood (not recorded which). These receptors all stem from a woman in her 50s who had recovered from COVID-19.

This clone has only a few counts. The rearrangement uses TRBV5-4 and TRBJ2-2, with 8 nucleotides matching TRBD1. The CDR3 runs to 16 residues. CDR1 SGHNT and CDR2 YYREEE come from the germline V gene (reference sequence). Trimming at V came to 0 bases and at J to 5 bases, leaving 6 bases not matched to a gene. The DNA of the CDR3 is TGTGCCAGCAGCTTGGCAGGGACAGGCAGAACCGGGGAGCTGTTTTTT. It translates to CASSLAGTGRTGELFF. Full variable domain (missing parts from reference TRBV5-4 and TRBJ2-2): ETGVTQSPTHLIKTRGQQVTLRCSSQSGHNTVSWYQQALGQGPQFIFQYYREEENGRGNFPPRFSGLQFPNYSSELNVNALELDDSALYLCASSLAGTGRTGELFFGEGSRLTVL.

This clone was found a few times. V gene TRBV12-5 combines with J gene TRBJ2-7; 9 bases map to TRBD2. The CDR3 runs 20 residues. Trimming cost V 3 bases and J 3 bases; bases outside gene matches: 21. Germline CDR1 reads LGHNT; CDR2 reads FRNRAP. This CDR3 reads CASGLGAGTSPPKRRYEQYF. The DNA of the CDR3 is TGTGCTAGTGGTTTAGGGGCCGGGACTAGCCCCCCTAAGCGACGCTACGAGCAGTACTTC.

The rearrangement uses TRBV6-4 and TRBJ2-3, with TRBD2 matching over 11 bases. Germline trimming cut 8 bases from V and 2 bases from J; bases unmatched to any gene: 6. Germline V gives CDR1 MRHNA, CDR2 SNTAGT. The CDR3 has 15 amino acids. The CDR3 reads CASGGTSGDTDTQYF. DNA for the CDR3: TGTGCCAGCGGAGGGACTAGCGGAGACACAGATACGCAGTATTTT.

V and J are TRBV2 and TRBJ2-7, with a possible D match to TRBD2 (6 bases). Trimming pared 6 bases from V and 3 bases from J, leaving 15 bases between. The CDR3 extends over 14 amino acids. Germline V gene data show CDR1 as SNHLY and CDR2 as FYNNEI. The DNA of the CDR3 is TGTGCCAGCAGACGGGAGAGGGACCTCTACGAGCAGTACTTC. Encoded protein: CASRRERDLYEQYF.

The CDR3 region has the DNA TGTGCCAGCAGTTACTCGATAATTCGGGGTAATGGCTACACCTTC. Protein: CASSYSIIRGNGYTF. The gene calls are TRBV6-5 and TRBJ1-2, with D unresolved. V was cut by 0 bases and J by 6 bases, with 14 bases left in between. Germline V gene lookup returns CDR1 MNHEY and CDR2 SVGAGI. CDR3 size: 15 residues.

The genes are TRBV19 and TRBJ1-5; 9 nucleotides line up with TRBD1. V lost 7 bases to trimming and J lost 6 bases; unmatched junction nucleotides: 7. The germline V gene encodes CDR1 LNHDA and CDR2 SQIVND (reference sequence). The length of the CDR3 is 14 residues. This CDR3 is CASTETGGFQPQHF. Written as DNA, the CDR3 is TGTGCCAGTACCGAAACAGGGGGCTTTCAGCCCCAGCATTTT.

The rearrangement joins TRBV6-2 or TRBV6-3 to TRBJ1-1, with unresolved D. From germline, CDR1 is MNHEY and CDR2 SVGEGT. This CDR3 has 14 amino acids. Trimming took 6 bases from V and 0 from J, leaving 11 bases between them. The CDR3, as DNA: TGTGCCAGCAGCCCCGACAACCTGAACACTGAAGCTTTCTTT. Translated: CASSPDNLNTEAFF.

The J gene is TRBJ1-2, the V gene TRBV5-1; 9 bases agree with TRBD1. The CDR3 runs 14 residues. Germline lookup yields CDR1 SGHRS and CDR2 YFSETQ. V trimming: 0 bases; J trimming: 14 bases; junction bases outside the gene matches: 11. CDR3 nucleotide sequence: TGCGCCAGCAGCTTGGAAATGGGGACAGGGCGAAGGACCTTC. Protein sequence: CASSLEMGTGRRTF.

The chain couples TRBV18 to TRBJ2-1, with 9 bases that match TRBD1. V shed 1 base, J shed 6 bases, and the junction held 10 bases outside the gene matches. The CDR3 consists of 17 residues. The V gene's germline CDR1 is KGHSH and CDR2 LQKENI. CDR3 DNA: TGTGCCAGCTCACCACGAGTGGGTGACAGGGGGTTCAATGAGCAGTTCTTC. This sequence encodes CASSPRVGDRGFNEQFF.

The V gene is TRBV11-2, the J gene TRBJ1-5, with D unresolved. This CDR3 region has 14 residues. Trimming took off 5 bases at V and 0 bases at J, with 8 bases between the two ends. CDR1 and CDR2 from the germline V gene are SGHAT and FQNNGV. Written as DNA, the CDR3 is TGTGCCAGCAGCCCCGGGGATAGCAATCAGCCCCAGCATTTT. Encoded protein: CASSPGDSNQPQHF.

The chain employs TRBV6-1 and TRBJ1-1; D not resolved. Germline lookup yields CDR1 MNHNS and CDR2 SASEGT. Trimming stripped 3 bases from V and 0 bases from J, with 14 bases between. This CDR3 is built from 16 residues. CDR3 residues: CASSEVGGGLNTEAFF. The CDR3, as DNA: TGTGCCAGCAGTGAGGTGGGTGGAGGCTTGAACACTGAAGCTTTCTTT.

This chain links TRBV2 with TRBJ2-7; 13 bases map to TRBD2. V trimming: 7 bases; J trimming: 4 bases; junction bases outside the gene matches: 10. The CDR3 consists of 16 residues. Germline V gives CDR1 SNHLY, CDR2 FYNNEI. The CDR3 reads CASMGGLAGVDYEQYF. CDR3 DNA sequence: TGTGCCAGCATGGGAGGACTAGCGGGAGTTGATTACGAGCAGTACTTC.

The chain combines TRBV28 with TRBJ1-3; TRBD1 matches at 9 bases. The trim removed 5 bases at V and 1 base at J, leaving 6 bases unmatched. This CDR3 region has 16 residues. Germline CDR1 is MDHEN and CDR2 is SYDVKM. The chain's CDR3 is CASSPHRGRSGNTIYF. CDR3 nucleotide sequence: TGTGCCAGCAGTCCCCACAGGGGGCGTTCTGGAAACACCATATATTTT. The whole variable domain, remainder taken from reference TRBV28 and TRBJ1-3, is DVKVTQSSRYLVKRTGEKVFLECVQDMDHENMFWYRQDPGLGLRLIYFSYDVKMKEKGDIPEGYSVSREKKERFSLILESASTNQTSMYLCASSPHRGRSGNTIYFGEGSWLTVV.